One and the same sample provided the 26 T cell receptor beta chains below, sequenced in a study of blood T cell repertoires in COVID-19. Here immunoSEQ multiplex PCR was the method, and the copy in TCRdb shows in-frame clones only, minus some. The table lists 200,000 or so clones, just under 85% of them singletons, with around 5.5% in the top ten. The sequenced material came from peripheral blood. These receptors were collected from a woman in her 70s with active or convalescent COVID-19.

This clone was found once. The rearrangement joins TRBV7-3 to TRBJ2-5; D gene ambiguous. The ends were cut back, 1 base at V and 0 bases at J, with 9 bases in the middle. This CDR3 has 15 amino acids. In germline, CDR1 is SGHTA, CDR2 FQGTGA. CDR3 DNA: TGTGCCAGCAGCTTAATAGCCGGAAACCAAGAGACCCAGTACTTC. Residues: CASSLIAGNQETQYF.

The V and J genes are TRBV18 and TRBJ2-7; TRBD2 matches 13 bases. The V gene end was trimmed by 3 bases and the J gene end by 4 bases; junction bases not matched to a gene: 0. CDR3 length: 14 amino acids. Germline V gene lookup returns CDR1 KGHSH and CDR2 LQKENI. The CDR3 is CASSPTSGGYEQYF. The CDR3 region has the DNA TGTGCCAGCTCACCGACTAGCGGGGGGTACGAGCAGTACTTC.

The V gene is TRBV30, the J gene TRBJ2-3; 9 nucleotides agree with TRBD2. This CDR3 contains 15 residues. Germline V gene lookup returns CDR1 GTSNPN and CDR2 SVGIG (reference sequence). The V and J ends lost 2 bases and 4 bases, in that order; junction bases with no gene match: 7. CDR3 bases: TGTGCCTGGAGTCGGGTAGCGGGAGTCCCAGATACGCAGTATTTT. It codes for CAWSRVAGVPDTQYF. Drawing the rest from reference TRBV30 and TRBJ2-3, the complete variable domain is SQTIHQWPATLVQPVGSPLSLECTVEGTSNPNLYWYRQAAGRGLQLLFYSVGIGQISSEVPQNLSASRPQDRQFILSSKKLLLSDSGFYLCAWSRVAGVPDTQYFGPGTRLTVL.

This clone has more than one count but fewer than ten. The genes are TRBV7-8 and TRBJ2-3, with D perhaps TRBD2 (5 bases). This CDR3 spans 15 amino acids. Trimming pared 5 bases from V and 2 bases from J, leaving 14 bases between. Germline CDR1 and CDR2: SGHVS and FQNEAQ. CDR3 nucleotides: TGTGCCAGCAGCCGAGGACTCTTCCCCACAGATACGCAGTATTTT. It is translated as CASSRGLFPTDTQYF.

V usage is TRBV4-1 and J usage is TRBJ2-1; D is ambiguous. Germline V gene lookup returns CDR1 MGHRA and CDR2 YSYEKL. V gave up 2 bases and J gave up 5 bases, with 10 bases separating them. CDR3 length: 14 residues. The CDR3 loop is CASSQPGSHNEQFF. CDR3 DNA: TGCGCCAGCAGCCAACCCGGTAGTCACAATGAGCAGTTCTTC.

V gene TRBV19 combines with J gene TRBJ1-1; D is uncertain. Trimming cost V 1 base and J 5 bases, with 11 bases left between them. Germline V gene sequence: CDR1 LNHDA, CDR2 SQIVND (reference sequence). This CDR3 spans 14 amino acids. The CDR3 region is CASSIGRSGTEAFF. The CDR3, as DNA: TGTGCCAGTAGTATAGGAAGGAGTGGGACTGAAGCTTTCTTT.

This clone has more than one count but fewer than ten. This chain uses TRBV6-5 with TRBJ1-5, with 7 bases lining up with TRBD1. The length of the CDR3 is 15 residues. With V trimmed by 5 bases and J by 4 bases, 8 bases remained unmatched. Germline values: CDR1 MNHEY, CDR2 SVGAGI. This CDR3 reads CASSREQGTNQPQHF. The CDR3, as DNA: TGTGCCAGCAGTCGGGAACAGGGGACTAATCAGCCCCAGCATTTT.

DNA of the CDR3: TGTGCCAGTGGGACAGGCCTTAACTATGGCTACACCTTC. This codes for CASGTGLNYGYTF. The rearrangement links TRBV19 to TRBJ1-2; the match to TRBD1 covers 8 bases. Germline V gene data show CDR1 as LNHDA and CDR2 as SQIVND (reference sequence). J gave up 1 base and V 8 bases, and 3 bases lay outside the gene matches. This CDR3 region has 13 residues.

This sequence joins TRBV13 and TRBJ1-1; D is unresolved. The CDR3 totals 15 residues. Germline values: CDR1 PRHDT, CDR2 FYEKMQ (reference sequence). The V gene lost 3 bases and the J gene lost 5 bases, with 16 bases spanning the gap. The CDR3 here is CASSFSPRSRTEAFF. CDR3 DNA sequence: TGTGCCAGCAGCTTCTCCCCAAGGTCGAGGACTGAAGCTTTCTTT.

Points on this clone: Germline is not matched at one junction end, which may reflect a read error. The chain combines TRBV11-2 with TRBJ2-2, with D uncertain. The CDR3 covers 14 residues. Germline lookup yields CDR1 SGHAT and CDR2 FQNNGV. CDR3 nucleotides: TGTGCCAGCACCTTATCCCTGAACACCGGGGAGCTGTTTTTT. Encoded protein: CASTLSLNTGELFF.

The chain uses TRBV28 and TRBJ2-7; 9 nucleotides match TRBD2. CDR3 size: 15 residues. V lost 5 bases to trimming and J lost 5 bases; unmatched junction nucleotides: 10. Germline V lookup: CDR1 MDHEN, CDR2 SYDVKM. In DNA, the CDR3 is TGTGCCAGCAGTCCCTCGGCGGGAGGGCGGGACGAGCAGTACTTC. This gives the protein CASSPSAGGRDEQYF.

This sequence joins TRBV4-2 and TRBJ2-3, with 8 bases matching TRBD2. Germline CDR1 and CDR2: LGHNA and YNFKEQ. The CDR3 contains 16 residues. The J segment lost 3 bases and the V segment lost 0 bases, leaving 5 bases of the junction unmatched. The CDR3 sequence: CASSQDPQRGTDTQYF. CDR3 DNA sequence: TGTGCCAGCAGCCAAGATCCCCAGCGGGGGACAGATACGCAGTATTTT.

The chain carries TRBV4-1 and TRBJ2-3, with 9 bases fitting TRBD2. The CDR3 has 14 residues. The germline CDR1 and CDR2 sequences are MGHRA and YSYEKL. V lost 6 bases, J lost 6 bases, and 7 bases stayed unmatched. In nucleotides, the CDR3 is TGCGCCAGCAGGGTTCGACTAGCGGCGGATACGCAGTATTTT. Amino acids: CASRVRLAADTQYF.

The rearrangement joins TRBV5-1 to TRBJ2-3; the D gene is possibly TRBD2 (5 bases). The germline V gene has CDR1 SGHRS and CDR2 YFSETQ. There are 13 residues in the CDR3. V gave up 4 bases and J gave up 6 bases, with 12 bases separating them. The CDR3 bases are TGCGCCAGCAGCCCCGGGGTTGGGGATACGCAGTATTTT. Translated, it gives CASSPGVGDTQYF.

The genes are TRBV4-1 and TRBJ1-2, with D possibly TRBD1 on 5 matching bases. Germline CDR1 MGHRA, CDR2 YSYEKL. V was pared by 4 bases and J by 3 bases, with 15 bases between. This CDR3 spans 15 amino acids. The CDR3 sequence is CASSLTAGIDYGYTF. The CDR3 DNA reads as TGCGCCAGCAGCCTAACTGCAGGGATCGACTATGGCTACACCTTC.

The genes are TRBV5-4 and TRBJ1-2; a weak D match, TRBD1 (5 bases). The CDR3 runs to 14 residues. Per the germline V gene, CDR1 is SGHNT and CDR2 is YYREEE (reference sequence). Trimming took off 2 bases at V and 1 base at J, with 9 bases between the two ends. This chain's CDR3 is CASSLGRDNYGYTF. CDR3 nucleotides: TGTGCCAGCAGCTTAGGCAGGGATAACTATGGCTACACCTTC. Filled out from reference TRBV5-4 and TRBJ1-2, the complete variable domain reads ETGVTQSPTHLIKTRGQQVTLRCSSQSGHNTVSWYQQALGQGPQFIFQYYREEENGRGNFPPRFSGLQFPNYSSELNVNALELDDSALYLCASSLGRDNYGYTFGSGTRLTVV.

V gene TRBV6-2 or TRBV6-3 combines with J gene TRBJ2-1; 7 bases are a match to TRBD2. The CDR3 loop spans 15 amino acids. CDR1 is MNHEY, CDR2 SVGEGT, per germline. The ends lost 2 bases at V and 7 bases at J; junction bases unmatched: 8. This CDR3 is CASSYGGSNSNEQFF. In DNA form, the CDR3 reads TGTGCCAGCAGTTACGGCGGGAGCAACTCGAATGAGCAGTTCTTC.

This chain joins TRBV9 and TRBJ2-1; 7 bases line up with TRBD2. The CDR3 is 15 amino acids. The germline gives CDR1 SGDLS, CDR2 YYNGEE. V dropped 0 bases and J dropped 0; count of bases not matched to a gene: 0. The CDR3 sequence: CASSVGLASYNEQFF. In DNA form, the CDR3 reads TGTGCCAGCAGCGTAGGACTAGCCTCCTACAATGAGCAGTTCTTC.

This chain links TRBV19 with TRBJ2-1; 9 positions agree with TRBD2. Germline V gives CDR1 LNHDA, CDR2 SQIVND (reference sequence). The CDR3 sequence is 15 residues long. V was clipped by 6 bases and J by 5 bases; unmatched bases: 8. Here the CDR3 reads CASSLTSGSHNEQFF. The DNA for the CDR3 is TGTGCCAGTAGCCTCACTAGCGGGTCTCACAATGAGCAGTTCTTC.

This chain links TRBV5-5 with TRBJ1-1, with 11 bases matching TRBD1. J lost 11 bases, V lost 0 bases, and 9 bases had no gene match. There are 15 residues in the CDR3. Germline V CDR1 and CDR2: SGHKS, YYEKEE (reference sequence). The CDR3 sequence is CASSLAGTGGTEAFF. The CDR3 region has the DNA TGTGCCAGCAGCTTGGCGGGGACAGGGGGAACGGAGGCTTTCTTT.

This chain uses TRBV16 with TRBJ1-3; D not resolved. CDR3 length equals 17 residues. CDR1 and CDR2 (germline): KGHSY, FQNENV. Trimming took 0 bases from V and 4 from J, leaving 16 bases between them. The CDR3 DNA reads TGTGCCAGCAGCCAATCTGCAGCTGGCTACAGAGGAAACACCATATATTTT. This encodes CASSQSAAGYRGNTIYF.

This chain connects TRBV9 to TRBJ2-1, with 8 bases identical to TRBD2. Germline CDR1 and CDR2: SGDLS and YYNGEE. The CDR3 contains 15 residues. The V gene end was trimmed by 0 bases and the J gene end by 2 bases; junction bases not matched to a gene: 1. The CDR3 here is CASSVAGLAYNEQFF. The CDR3 DNA reads TGTGCCAGCAGCGTAGCGGGACTAGCCTACAATGAGCAGTTCTTC.

This clone was seen a few times. V gene TRBV5-4 combines with J gene TRBJ1-3; D is ambiguous. The V end lost 5 bases, the J end lost 2 bases, and 14 bases lay between the germline ends. Germline CDR1 and CDR2: SGHNT and YYREEE (reference sequence). This CDR3 is built from 15 residues. CDR3 region: CASSPGGIAGNTIYF. The CDR3 DNA is TGTGCCAGCAGTCCAGGAGGCATAGCTGGAAACACCATATATTTT.

As to this clone: Its ends do not fully match the called genes, so a read error is possible. The V call is TRBV12-3 or TRBV12-4, the J call TRBJ2-7; TRBD2 matches at 13 bases. This CDR3 spans 13 amino acids. The CDR3 sequence is CASSLRTSGGKNF. The CDR3 coding sequence is TGTGCCAGCAGTTTAAGGACTAGCGGGGGAAAGAACTTC.

CDR3 DNA sequence: TGTGCCAGCAGCCCCTGGGGCTCCAGCTCCTACGAGCAGTACTTC. Protein: CASSPWGSSSYEQYF. The genes are TRBV5-6 and TRBJ2-7; tentative D call: TRBD1 (5 bases). The CDR3 is made up of 15 amino acids. Trimming cost V 4 bases and J 0 bases, with 14 bases left between them. Germline V CDR1 and CDR2: SGHDT, YYEEEE.

This sequence joins TRBV5-1 and TRBJ2-1, with 9 bases lining up with TRBD2. This CDR3 has 16 residues. Germline V gives CDR1 SGHRS, CDR2 YFSETQ. V was clipped by 5 bases and J by 2 bases; unmatched bases: 8. The DNA of the CDR3 is TGCGCCAGCAGTCGGGCAGCGGGAGGAACCTACAATGAGCAGTTCTTC. It translates to CASSRAAGGTYNEQFF. Drawing the rest from reference TRBV5-1 and TRBJ2-1, the complete variable domain is KAGVTQTPRYLIKTRGQQVTLSCSPISGHRSVSWYQQTPGQGLQFLFEYFSETQRNKGNFPGRFSGRQFSNSRSEMNVSTLELGDSALYLCASSRAAGGTYNEQFFGPGTRLTVL.